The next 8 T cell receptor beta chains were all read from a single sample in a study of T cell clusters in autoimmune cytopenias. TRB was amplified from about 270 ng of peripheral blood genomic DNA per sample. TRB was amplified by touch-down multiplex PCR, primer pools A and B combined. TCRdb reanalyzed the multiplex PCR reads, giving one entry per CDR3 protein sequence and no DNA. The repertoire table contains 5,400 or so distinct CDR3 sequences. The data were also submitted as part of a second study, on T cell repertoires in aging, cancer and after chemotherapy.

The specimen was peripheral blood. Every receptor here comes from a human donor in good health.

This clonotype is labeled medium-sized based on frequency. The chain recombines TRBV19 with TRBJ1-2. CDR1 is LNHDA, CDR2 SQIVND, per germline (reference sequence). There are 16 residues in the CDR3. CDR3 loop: CASSAIQGGRSYGYTF.

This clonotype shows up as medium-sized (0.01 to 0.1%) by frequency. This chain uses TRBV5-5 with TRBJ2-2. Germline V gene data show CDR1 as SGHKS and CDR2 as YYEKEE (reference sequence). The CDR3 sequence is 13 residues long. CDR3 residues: CASLPHATGELFF.

The CDR3 protein is CASSLAAGGAQETQYF. The V and J genes are TRBV7-6 and TRBJ2-5; TCRdb's D gene call, TRBD1, goes unchecked for lack of DNA. Germline V gives CDR1 SGHVS, CDR2 FNYEAQ. CDR3 length: 16 amino acids.

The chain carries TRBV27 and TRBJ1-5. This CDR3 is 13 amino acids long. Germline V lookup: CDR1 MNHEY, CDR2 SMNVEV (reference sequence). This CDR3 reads CASGMALNQPQHF.

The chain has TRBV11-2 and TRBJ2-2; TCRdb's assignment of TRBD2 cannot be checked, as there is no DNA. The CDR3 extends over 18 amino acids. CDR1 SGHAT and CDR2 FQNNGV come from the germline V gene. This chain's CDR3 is CASSRSLAGGPNTGELFF.

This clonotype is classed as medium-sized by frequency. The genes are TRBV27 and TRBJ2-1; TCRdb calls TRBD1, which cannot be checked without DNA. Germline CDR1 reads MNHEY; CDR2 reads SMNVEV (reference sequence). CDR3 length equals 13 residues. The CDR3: CASSFTGGHEQFF.

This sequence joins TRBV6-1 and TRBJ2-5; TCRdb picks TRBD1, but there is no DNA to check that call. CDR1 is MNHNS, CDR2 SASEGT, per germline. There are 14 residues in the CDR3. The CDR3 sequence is CASSEWGQLETQYF.

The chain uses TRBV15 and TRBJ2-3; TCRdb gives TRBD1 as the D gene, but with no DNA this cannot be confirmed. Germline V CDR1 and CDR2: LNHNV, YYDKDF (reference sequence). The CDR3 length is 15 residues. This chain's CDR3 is CATSPGQTITDTQYF.